This entry lists 18 T cell receptor beta chains sequenced from one sample in a study of T cells after posttransplantation cyclophosphamide. A marrow graft followed busulfan-fludarabine conditioning, with cyclophosphamide on days +3 and +4. The repertoire was sequenced with immunoSEQ multiplex PCR; TCRdb's copy has only in-frame clones and lacks some. The data show over 6,500 clones, with none appearing a single time. The sequenced sample was PBMCs, obtained after allogeneic stem cell transplant with posttransplant cyclophosphamide. The receptor source for this set is a male patient aged 45-60 years who received an allogeneic stem cell transplant from an unrelated donor, was CMV-positive, and had acute GVHD only. T cells may partly derive from the graft donor.

In its sample, this clone is medium-sized. The rearrangement uses TRBV6-5 and TRBJ1-1; D gene ambiguous. The CDR3 contains 13 residues. CDR1 and CDR2 from the germline V gene are MNHEY and SVGAGI. The V end lost 5 bases, the J end lost 1 base, and 8 bases lay between the germline ends. CDR3 coding DNA: TGTGCCAGCAGTACCAGGTGGAACACTGAAGCTTTCTTT. This translates into CASSTRWNTEAFF.

This clone was seen repeatedly, ten times or more. V and J are TRBV5-6 and TRBJ1-1; TRBD1 matches at 12 bases. V lost 2 bases and J lost 2; bases outside the gene matches: 4. CDR1 and CDR2 (germline): SGHDT, YYEEEE. The CDR3 is 16 residues long. CDR3 region: CASSLPGQGANTEAFF. Written as DNA, the CDR3 is TGTGCCAGCAGCTTACCGGGACAGGGGGCAAACACTGAAGCTTTCTTT.

The table lists this clone with many counts. V is TRBV4-3 and J is TRBJ1-6; D is unresolved. CDR3 size: 16 residues. Germline values: CDR1 LGHNA, CDR2 YSLEER. The V and J ends lost 0 bases and 9 bases respectively, with 15 bases between them. The CDR3 DNA follows: TGCGCCAGCAGCCAAGATCTGTATCAAAAAGCTTCACCCCTCCACTTT. The encoded protein is CASSQDLYQKASPLHF.

This clone appeared many times. The chain recombines TRBV11-2 with TRBJ1-2, with D tentatively TRBD1 (5 bases). V was pared by 2 bases and J by 5 bases, with 12 bases between. The V gene's germline CDR1 is SGHAT and CDR2 FQNNGV. This CDR3 comprises 14 residues. The CDR3 region has the DNA TGTGCCAGCAGCTTACCAGGGATAGTTTATGGCTACACCTTC. Protein product: CASSLPGIVYGYTF.

Many counts were recorded for this clone. This chain joins TRBV11-2 and TRBJ1-1, with TRBD1 identical over 8 bases. Germline loops: CDR1 SGHAT, CDR2 FQNNGV. J lost 5 bases, V lost 1 base, and 6 bases had no gene match. The CDR3 extends over 15 amino acids. In DNA form, the CDR3 reads TGTGCCAGCAGCTTAGTTCAGGGGGCTTGGACTGAAGCTTTCTTT. Protein product: CASSLVQGAWTEAFF.

Many counts were recorded for this clone. A read error may produce the germline difference seen at one junction end. The V call is TRBV11-1, the J call TRBJ2-3, with 7 bases fitting TRBD1. CDR1 and CDR2 from the germline V gene are SGHAT and FQDESV (reference sequence). The CDR3 loop spans 13 amino acids. The CDR3 spells CASSSTGFISPLF. The CDR3 nucleotides read TGTGCCAGCAGCTCGACAGGGTTTATCTCTCCTCTGTTT.

This chain joins TRBV5-1 and TRBJ2-7, with 10 bases fitting TRBD1. The CDR3 is made up of 15 amino acids. Trimming took 4 bases from V and 6 from J; bases not matched to a gene: 10. CDR1 and CDR2 (germline): SGHRS, YFSETQ. The CDR3 loop reads CASSVPGQGSGEQYF. CDR3 in DNA: TGCGCCAGCAGCGTTCCGGGACAGGGGAGTGGCGAGCAGTACTTC.

This clone was seen many times. This chain connects TRBV7-2 to TRBJ2-5; D may be TRBD1 (6 bases). The CDR3 sequence is 12 residues long. The germline gives CDR1 SGHTA, CDR2 FQGNSA. With 4 bases removed from V and 4 bases from J, the gap between germline ends came to 7 bases. CDR3 DNA sequence: TGTGCCAGCAGCTACAGGGCAGAGACCCAGTACTTC. It is translated as CASSYRAETQYF.

The gene calls are TRBV7-2 and TRBJ1-1; 10 bases align to TRBD1. This CDR3 is 15 amino acids long. Germline assignment: CDR1 SGHTA and CDR2 FQGNSA. V was pared by 4 bases and J by 4 bases, with 6 bases of the junction left unmatched. The CDR3 nucleotides read TGTGCCAGCAGCTCATGGGACAGGGGCTCCACTGAAGCTTTCTTT. Protein product: CASSSWDRGSTEAFF.

Comment on this clone: Other DNA variants within this sample encode the same CDR3. This chain links TRBV6-9 with TRBJ1-1, with TRBD1 as a possible D gene (6 bases). Trimming left V 7 bases short and J 1 base short, with 25 bases between. The CDR3 consists of 18 residues. Germline CDR1 is MNHGY and CDR2 is SVAAGI. CDR3 protein: CASTNFCRQGWGNTEAFF. The CDR3 region has the DNA TGTGCCAGCACGAATTTTTGCCGGCAGGGGTGGGGGAACACTGAAGCTTTCTTT.

This clone was seen a handful of times. One end of the junction is discordant with germline, which a read error may explain. The chain links TRBV7-7 to TRBJ2-5, with a possible D match to TRBD2 (6 bases). The CDR3 runs 13 residues. The germline gives CDR1 SSHAT, CDR2 FNYEAQ (reference sequence). The CDR3 spells CASSYGGGETQYF. For the CDR3, the DNA is TGTGCTAGCAGCTACGGGGGAGGTGAGACCCAGTACTTC.

The chain uses TRBV29-1 and TRBJ1-2; TRBD1 matches at 8 bases. CDR1 and CDR2 from the germline V gene are SQVTM and ANQGSEA. The CDR3 has 13 amino acids. After removal of 6 bases from V and 3 bases from J, the junction contained 6 bases not matched to a gene. This CDR3 is CSVSTGEDYGYTF. The CDR3 DNA is TGCAGCGTGTCGACAGGGGAGGACTATGGCTACACCTTC. Filled out from reference TRBV29-1 and TRBJ1-2, the complete variable domain reads SAVISQKPSRDICQRGTSLTIQCQVDSQVTMMFWYRQQPGQSLTLIATANQGSEATYESGFVIDKFPISRPNLTFSTLTVSNMSPEDSSIYLCSVSTGEDYGYTFGSGTRLTVV.

This clone has more than one count but fewer than ten. The chain links TRBV19 to TRBJ2-7, with 9 bases fitting TRBD2. The germline V gene has CDR1 LNHDA and CDR2 SQIVND (reference sequence). This CDR3 comprises 14 residues. V shed 9 bases, J shed 4 bases, and the junction held 10 bases outside the gene matches. CDR3 residues: CARSLAGANYEQYF. CDR3 DNA: TGTGCCAGGTCACTAGCGGGCGCAAATTACGAGCAGTACTTC.

This clone was counted many times. This chain links TRBV28 with TRBJ1-6, with 7 bases that match TRBD1. CDR3 length equals 16 residues. Germline trimming cut 6 bases from V and 9 bases from J; bases unmatched to any gene: 14. Germline CDR1 is MDHEN and CDR2 is SYDVKM. CDR3: CASSPLAGGTVSPLHF. CDR3 nucleotides: TGTGCCAGCAGCCCCCTGGCAGGGGGAACTGTTTCACCCCTCCACTTT.

This sequence joins TRBV29-1 and TRBJ1-1, with D possibly being TRBD1 (6 bases). The CDR3 has 14 amino acids. In germline, CDR1 is SQVTM, CDR2 ANQGSEA. V was pared by 7 bases and J by 1 base, with 16 bases between. The CDR3: CSARPGGPNTEAFF. In DNA, the CDR3 is TGCAGCGCCCGCCCCGGGGGGCCGAACACTGAAGCTTTCTTT.

The chain joins TRBV7-8 to TRBJ2-1, with a tentative D call TRBD1 (5 bases). Looked up from germline, CDR1 is SGHVS and CDR2 is FQNEAQ. The CDR3 loop spans 14 amino acids. V shed 1 base and J shed 4 bases, with 8 bases lying between them. The CDR3 region is CASSLDTGYNEQFF. The CDR3 coding sequence is TGTGCCAGCAGCTTAGATACAGGATACAATGAGCAGTTCTTC.

This chain uses TRBV7-3 with TRBJ1-2; 8 bases are shared with TRBD1. With 5 bases clipped from V and 2 bases from J, the junction kept 13 bases outside the gene matches. Germline V lookup: CDR1 SGHTA, CDR2 FQGTGA. The CDR3 totals 17 residues. CDR3 region: CASSQQPPGTGNYGYTF. CDR3 nucleotides: TGTGCCAGCAGCCAACAGCCGCCCGGGACAGGAAACTATGGCTACACCTTC.

CDR3 DNA: TGTGCCTGGTTGAGGACAAACAATTCACCCCTCCACTTT. Translating it yields CAWLRTNNSPLHF. The gene calls are TRBV30 and TRBJ1-6; possible D gene TRBD1, 5 bases. The CDR3 is 13 residues long. From germline, CDR1 is GTSNPN and CDR2 SVGIG (reference sequence). Deletions cut 5 bases from V and 7 bases from J, with 12 bases between.